This record looks at one T cell receptor (beta chain) sequence and its context. Antigen unknown. Only in-frame clones appear in the TCRdb table, and some are missing; sequencing was by immunoSEQ multiplex PCR. The table lists about 120,000 clones, around 90% of them singletons. The germline V gene encodes CDR1 SEHNR and CDR2 FQNEAQ (reference sequence). V gave up 5 bases and J gave up 5 bases; unmatched junction bases: 4. The CDR3 is made up of 14 amino acids. The approximately 130-subject validation cohort, separate from the approximately 670-subject first cohort, included the donors. This sample was taken from a study of cytomegalovirus exposure and HLA in healthy donors. Overall study findings and caveats: The study designated fewer than 200 TCR beta chains cytomegalovirus-associated. Reportedly, cytomegalovirus status was diagnosed with high sensitivity and specificity.

The V and J genes are TRBV7-9 and TRBJ1-5, with 9 bases lining up with TRBD1. The receptor was isolated from a woman between 18 and 29 years old in good health and CMV-seronegative. Input material: PBMCs. The CDR3: CASSQDRGYQPQHF. CDR3 bases: TGTGCCAGCAGCCAGGACAGGGGCTATCAGCCCCAGCATTTT.